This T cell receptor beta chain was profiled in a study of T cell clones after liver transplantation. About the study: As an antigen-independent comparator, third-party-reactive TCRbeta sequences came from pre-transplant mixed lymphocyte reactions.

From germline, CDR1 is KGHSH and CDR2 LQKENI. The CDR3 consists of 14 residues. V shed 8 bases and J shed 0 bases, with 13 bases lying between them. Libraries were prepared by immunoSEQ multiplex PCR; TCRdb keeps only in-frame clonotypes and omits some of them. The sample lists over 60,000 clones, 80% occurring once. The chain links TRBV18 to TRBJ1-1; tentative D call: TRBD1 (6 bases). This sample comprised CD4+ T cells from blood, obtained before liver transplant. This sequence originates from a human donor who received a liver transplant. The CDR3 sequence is CASTRQALNTEAFF. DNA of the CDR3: TGTGCCAGCACCCGACAGGCCCTGAACACTGAAGCTTTCTTT.